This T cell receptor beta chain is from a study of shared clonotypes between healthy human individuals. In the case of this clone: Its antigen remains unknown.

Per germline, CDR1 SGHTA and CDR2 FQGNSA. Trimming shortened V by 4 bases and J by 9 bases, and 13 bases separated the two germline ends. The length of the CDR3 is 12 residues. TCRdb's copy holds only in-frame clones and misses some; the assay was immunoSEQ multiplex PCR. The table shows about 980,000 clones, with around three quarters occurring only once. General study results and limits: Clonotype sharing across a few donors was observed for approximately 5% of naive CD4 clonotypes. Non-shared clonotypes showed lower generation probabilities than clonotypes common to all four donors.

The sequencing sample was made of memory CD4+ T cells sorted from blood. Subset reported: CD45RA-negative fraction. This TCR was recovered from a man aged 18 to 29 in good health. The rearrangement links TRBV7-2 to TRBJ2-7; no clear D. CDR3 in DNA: TGTGCCAGCAGCTCTCACAATGAGGTGCAGTACTTC. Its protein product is CASSSHNEVQYF.